This T cell receptor (beta chain) was recovered during a study of blood T cell repertoires in COVID-19. Some clones are missing from TCRdb's copy, which holds only in-frame ones; the method was immunoSEQ multiplex PCR. This table has around 200,000 clones, approximately 86% appearing once. The CDR3 length is 16 residues. Germline CDR1 is ENHRY and CDR2 is SYGVKD. Trimming cost V 6 bases and J 9 bases, with 21 bases left between them. The V and J genes are TRBV10-3 and TRBJ1-6, with D maybe TRBD1 (5 bases). The sequence was collected from a woman in her twenties or thirties who had been exposed to COVID-19. Material: PBMCs or T cells enriched from blood (not recorded which). The CDR3 is CAISQDTPIFGSPLHF. CDR3 in DNA: TGTGCCATCAGCCAGGACACCCCAATTTTTGGTTCACCCCTCCACTTT.